This TCR beta chain was identified during a study of brain metastases from non-small cell lung cancer. Sequenced by immunoSEQ multiplex PCR; TCRdb stores in-frame clones only, minus some. The data contain around 760 clones, 88% of them singletons. Germline V lookup: CDR1 LNHDA, CDR2 SQIVND (reference sequence). The CDR3 is 13 residues long. V was pared by 7 bases and J by 4 bases, with 10 bases between. The TCR sequence derives from a donor older than 35 with non-small cell lung cancer. Sequenced material: tissue from a brain metastasis. The chain combines TRBV19 with TRBJ1-4, with D perhaps matching TRBD1 (5 bases). CDR3 loop: CASKDSGNEKLFF. The CDR3 coding sequence is TGTGCCAGTAAAGACAGCGGTAATGAAAAACTGTTTTTT.